The T cell receptor beta chain under discussion was sequenced for a study of cytomegalovirus exposure and HLA in healthy donors. The data were produced by immunoSEQ multiplex PCR, yet TCRdb's version contains in-frame clones alone and is incomplete. The sample lists around 69,000 clones; 96% were seen once. Of note for this clone: Its antigen is unidentified.

General study points: Specificity of three CMV-associated chains for CMV antigens was verified in vitro. The study designated roughly 150 TCR beta chains cytomegalovirus-associated.

V lost 0 bases to trimming and J lost 2 bases, with 8 bases between them. Germline CDR1 and CDR2: SGDLS and YYNGEE. The CDR3 spans 15 residues. The chain employs TRBV9 and TRBJ2-2; D may be TRBD2 (5 bases). The sequencing input was PBMCs. The clonotype comes from a woman under 30 in good health and CMV-seropositive. CDR3 sequence: CASSVGSANTGELFF. The CDR3 DNA reads as TGTGCCAGCAGCGTAGGTAGCGCCAACACCGGGGAGCTGTTTTTT.